Listed below are T cell receptor beta chains from one sample, sequenced in a study of control samples from healthy donors and cancer patients. Repertoires were generated with immunoSEQ multiplex PCR, while TCRdb's copy carries only in-frame clones and drops some. The sample shows tens of thousands of clones, around 84% of them seen only once. Source material: PBMCs. The receptors stem from a man aged 60-69 years with head and neck cancer. The CDR3 runs from the conserved cysteine through the conserved F or W. The D gene is left open where the match is weak. Part of the rows lack a size; the others show once, few, many or a class for expanded clones.

NA	TRBV7-8	TRBJ2-1	few	CASSSRGTRGYNEQFF	TGTGCCAGCAGCTCCAGGGGGACTAGGGGTTACAATGAGCAGTTCTTC
NA	TRBV5-1	TRBJ2-1	once	CASSYTRGNEQFF	TGCGCCAGCAGCTACACGAGGGGCAATGAGCAGTTCTTC
NA	TRBV29-1	TRBJ2-7	NA	CSVGDRSSYEQYF	TGCAGCGTTGGGGACCGTAGCTCCTACGAGCAGTACTTC
NA	TRBV5-1	TRBJ2-3	NA	CASSLLGFSSDTQYF	TGCGCCAGCAGCTTGCTCGGTTTCTCGTCAGATACGCAGTATTTT
TRBD1	TRBV24-1	TRBJ1-2	NA	CATRGQVGDGYTF	TGTGCCACCAGGGGACAGGTAGGGGATGGCTACACCTTC
NA	TRBV4-1	TRBJ2-2	NA	CASSPPMADTGELFF	TGCGCCAGCAGCCCTCCTATGGCGGACACCGGGGAGCTGTTTTTT
TRBD1	TRBV5-1	TRBJ1-3	once	CASSPGLGGSAGNTIYF	TGCGCCAGCAGCCCAGGGCTAGGGGGCTCTGCTGGAAACACCATATATTTT
NA	TRBV7-8	TRBJ1-2	NA	CASSLDGVSGYTF	TGTGCCAGCAGCCTCGATGGGGTTTCCGGCTACACCTTC
TRBD1	TRBV28	TRBJ1-6	NA	CASITGGSSYNSPLHF	TGTGCCAGCATAACAGGGGGGAGCTCCTATAATTCACCCCTCCACTTT
TRBD1	TRBV27	TRBJ2-7	NA	CASSLTGTAYEQYF	TGTGCCAGCAGTTTGACCGGGACAGCCTACGAGCAGTACTTC
NA	TRBV18	TRBJ2-5	NA	CASSPIGAGAETQYF	TGTGCCAGCTCACCAATAGGGGCCGGTGCAGAGACCCAGTACTTC
NA	TRBV19	TRBJ2-2	NA	CASSIALVGTGELFF	TGTGCCAGTAGTATAGCGCTAGTGGGAACCGGGGAGCTGTTTTTT
TRBD2	TRBV18	TRBJ2-5	NA	CASSPLGAGVETQYF	TGTGCCAGCTCGCCCCTAGGAGCGGGAGTGGAGACCCAGTACTTC
TRBD2	TRBV7-2	TRBJ2-7	NA	CASSPSLSGRAYEQYF	TGTGCCAGCAGCCCCTCCCTTAGCGGGAGGGCCTACGAGCAGTACTTC
NA	TRBV20-1	TRBJ2-7	NA	CSATLSYEQYF	TGCAGTGCTACCCTGAGCTACGAGCAGTACTTC
NA	TRBV5-1	TRBJ2-3	NA	CASSDHRATDTQYF	TGCGCCAGCAGCGATCACAGGGCCACAGATACGCAGTATTTT
TRBD1	TRBV5-4	TRBJ1-2	NA	CASSLDQGAGYGYTF	TGTGCCAGCAGCTTGGATCAGGGGGCAGGGTATGGCTACACCTTC
NA	TRBV20-1	TRBJ2-1	few	CSARTSNEQFF	TGCAGTGCTAGAACCAGCAATGAGCAGTTCTTC
NA	TRBV4-2	TRBJ1-2	NA	CASSLSGGFGYGYTF	TGTGCCAGCAGCCTTAGCGGGGGATTTGGCTATGGCTACACCTTC
NA	TRBV3-1/TRBV3-2	TRBJ2-5	NA	CASSRPQETQYF	TGTGCCAGCAGCCGGCCCCAAGAGACCCAGTACTTC
TRBD2	TRBV4-1	TRBJ2-3	NA	CASSPAVGTSGRIDTQYF	TGCGCCAGCAGCCCCGCGGTAGGGACTAGCGGGAGGATAGATACGCAGTATTTT
TRBD2	TRBV4-1	TRBJ2-1	NA	CASSGGAGGYYNEQFF	TGCGCCAGCAGCGGGGGGGCGGGAGGATACTACAATGAGCAGTTCTTC
NA	TRBV2	TRBJ2-7	NA	CASSVRNTYEQYF	TGTGCCAGCAGTGTTCGTAACACCTACGAGCAGTACTTC
TRBD1	TRBV7-2	TRBJ1-6	NA	CASSPRQGAYTLHF	TGTGCCAGCAGCCCAAGACAGGGGGCTTACACCCTCCACTTT